This TCR beta chain stems from a study of identical twins. This CDR3 spans 13 amino acids. CDR1 and CDR2 (germline): SNHLY, FYNNEI. The ends were cut back, 3 bases at V and 9 bases at J, with 14 bases in the middle. Addition of a universal primer site occurred through template switching, and cDNA carried unique molecular identifiers. TCRdb re-called the 5' RACE reads with MiXCR, one entry per CDR3 protein. The sample holds approximately 620,000 distinct CDR3 sequences, 8.6% seen once. The table lists this clonotype with a few counts. The data were also submitted as part of a second study, on yellow fever vaccine responses in identical twins.

The sequence was collected from a young woman in good health. The rearrangement joins TRBV2 to TRBJ2-5; D might be TRBD2 (5 bases). Specimen: PBMCs. CDR3 residues: CASSDSRFGAQYF. The CDR3 nucleotides are TGTGCCAGCAGTGATAGCAGGTTCGGGGCCCAGTACTTC.